These 6 T cell receptor beta chains were sequenced from one sample in a study of cytomegalovirus exposure and HLA in healthy donors. Primers: 60 Vbeta forward and 13 Jbeta reverse. The method was immunoSEQ multiplex PCR; TCRdb's version includes in-frame clones alone and lacks a portion of them. The table lists roughly 180,000 clones, about four fifths of them singletons. Sequencing was done on a sample of PBMCs. These receptors were taken from a man under 40 in good health and CMV-seronegative.

On this clone: Other DNA sequences within the sample encode an identical CDR3. V is TRBV6-1 and J is TRBJ2-7; 10 bases match TRBD1. This CDR3 region has 13 residues. Germline V CDR1 and CDR2: MNHNS, SASEGT. With V trimmed by 10 bases and J by 3 bases, 6 bases remained unmatched. In DNA, the CDR3 is TGTGCCACTGCCCGGGACAGGGGCTACGAGCAGTACTTC. Translation: CATARDRGYEQYF.

The rearrangement links TRBV9 to TRBJ1-2; D gene ambiguous. Germline V CDR1 and CDR2: SGDLS, YYNGEE. The CDR3 is 12 residues long. The ends were cut back, 3 bases at V and 4 bases at J, with 7 bases in the middle. The CDR3 region is CASSGEGYGYTF. CDR3 DNA sequence: TGTGCCAGCAGCGGGGAGGGCTATGGCTACACCTTC.

V is TRBV6-5 and J is TRBJ2-1, with D perhaps TRBD2 (5 bases). Per germline, CDR1 MNHEY and CDR2 SVGAGI. The V end lost 7 bases, the J end lost 5 bases, and 12 bases lay between the germline ends. CDR3 length equals 13 residues. The CDR3 spells CASTQSGNNEQFF. The CDR3 DNA reads as TGTGCCAGCACCCAAAGCGGAAACAATGAGCAGTTCTTC.

The CDR3 protein is CASSPGSPSEQYF. CDR3 DNA: TGTGCCAGCAGCCCCGGGTCCCCCTCCGAGCAGTACTTC. The chain links TRBV7-7 to TRBJ2-7; D ambiguous. The length of the CDR3 is 13 residues. V shed 5 bases and J shed 6 bases, with 14 bases lying between them. Germline V gives CDR1 SSHAT, CDR2 FNYEAQ (reference sequence).

V and J are TRBV27 and TRBJ1-1, with TRBD1 matching 8 bases. This CDR3 has 16 residues. V was pared by 4 bases and J by 2 bases, with 9 bases of the junction left unmatched. CDR1 and CDR2 from the germline V gene are MNHEY and SMNVEV (reference sequence). The CDR3 protein is CASSSGGGTGNTEAFF. CDR3 nucleotides: TGTGCCAGCAGTTCCGGGGGAGGGACAGGAAACACTGAAGCTTTCTTT.

CDR3 coding DNA: TGTGCCAGCAGCCTCAGAGCGGTGGGTGTATTCTCGAGGACCTTC. Its protein is CASSLRAVGVFSRTF. The chain employs TRBV7-8 and TRBJ1-2; no firm D call. The CDR3 has 15 residues. Between the trimmed V and J ends, which lost 5 bases and 14 bases, there was a span of 27 bases. The germline gives CDR1 SGHVS, CDR2 FQNEAQ. The entire variable domain, with the rest obtained from reference TRBV7-8 and TRBJ1-2, is as follows: GAGVSQSPRYKVAKRGQDVALRCDPISGHVSLFWYQQALGQGPEFLTYFQNEAQLDKSGLPSDRFFAERPEGSVSTLKIQRTQQEDSAVYLCASSLRAVGVFSRTFGSGTRLTVV.